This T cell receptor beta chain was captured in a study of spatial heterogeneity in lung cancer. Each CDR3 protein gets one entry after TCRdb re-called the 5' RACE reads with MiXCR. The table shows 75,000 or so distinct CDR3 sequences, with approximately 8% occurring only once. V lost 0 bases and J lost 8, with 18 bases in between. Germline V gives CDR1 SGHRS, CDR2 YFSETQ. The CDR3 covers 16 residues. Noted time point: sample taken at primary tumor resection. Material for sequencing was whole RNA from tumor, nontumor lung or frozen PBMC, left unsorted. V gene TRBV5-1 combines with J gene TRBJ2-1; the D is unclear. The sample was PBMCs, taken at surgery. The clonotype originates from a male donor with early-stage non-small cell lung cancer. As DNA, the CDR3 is TGCGCCAGCAGCTTGGCCGGTCAGCGCGTAAGCGATGAGCAGTTCTTC. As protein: CASSLAGQRVSDEQFF.